This is a list of T cell receptor beta chains from one sample in a study of blood T cell repertoires in COVID-19. Assay used: immunoSEQ multiplex PCR; TCRdb lists only in-frame clones, some missing. The sample gives about 130,000 clones, 84% of which show up once; approximately 12% is in the top ten. The material sequenced was peripheral blood. All receptors come from a woman aged 25 to 39 who had recovered from COVID-19. Both conserved end residues are part of each CDR3. D genes are given only for firm matches. Size is stated for part of the rows, as once, few or many counts, or as a class when the clone is expanded.

d_gene	abundance	j_gene	v_gene	CDR3nt	CDR3aa
NA	NA	TRBJ1-1	TRBV6-5	TGTGCCAGCAGTTATAACGGGGGGCGAGTAGCTTTCTTT	CASSYNGGRVAFF
TRBD2	NA	TRBJ2-3	TRBV11-2	TGTGCCAGCAGCTTACTAGCGGGGGTATCGGAGGGAGATACGCAGTATTTT	CASSLLAGVSEGDTQYF
TRBD1	NA	TRBJ1-2	TRBV10-3	TGTGCCATCAGGACAGGGGACTATGGCTACACCTTC	CAIRTGDYGYTF
NA	NA	TRBJ1-1	TRBV5-5	TGTGCCAGCAGCTTTGGAGGGATGGAGGCTTTCTTT	CASSFGGMEAFF
NA	once	TRBJ1-1	TRBV5-1	TGCGCCAGCAGCTTGGAACCGGGGAACACTGAAGCTTTCTTT	CASSLEPGNTEAFF
NA	NA	TRBJ1-6	TRBV2	TGTGCCAGCAGTGATGGTCGAGGGGACAAGTCACCCCTCCACTTT	CASSDGRGDKSPLHF
NA	NA	TRBJ2-1	TRBV5-1	TGCGCCAGCAGCGCCGGTCTGGGGGCAAACAATGAGCAGTTCTTC	CASSAGLGANNEQFF
TRBD1	NA	TRBJ2-1	TRBV29-1	TGCAGCGGTGAGGGGACAGTCAATGAGCAGTTCTTC	CSGEGTVNEQFF
TRBD1	NA	TRBJ1-2	TRBV6-5	TGTGCCACCGTTCCCATAGGGGGCAACAACTATGGCTACACCTTC	CATVPIGGNNYGYTF
TRBD1	NA	TRBJ2-1	TRBV6-5	TGTGCCAGCTCCGGGACAGGGGGATTCAATGAGCAGTTCTTC	CASSGTGGFNEQFF
NA	medium-sized	TRBJ1-4	TRBV7-6	TGTGCCAGCAGCTACAATACCGGACAAGTGAATGAAAAACTGTTTTTT	CASSYNTGQVNEKLFF
TRBD1	NA	TRBJ2-7	TRBV29-1	TGCAGCGGTGGACAGGCGTTCTACGAGCAGTACTTC	CSGGQAFYEQYF
TRBD2	NA	TRBJ2-2	TRBV7-3	TGTGCCAGCAGATTGCAGGGAGGGACCGGGGAGCTGTTTTTT	CASRLQGGTGELFF
NA	NA	TRBJ2-5	TRBV7-2	TGTGCCAGCAGCTTAGAGGCTCCAGGAGAGACCCAGTACTTC	CASSLEAPGETQYF
TRBD1	NA	TRBJ1-1	TRBV7-9	TGTGCCAGCAGCCCAAAGACAGGGTTGAGGGACACTGAAGCTTTCTTT	CASSPKTGLRDTEAFF
TRBD2	NA	TRBJ2-7	TRBV6-6	TGTGCCAGCAGTCGCGGGAGTCACTACGAGCAGTACTTC	CASSRGSHYEQYF
NA	few	TRBJ2-2	TRBV3-1/TRBV3-2	TGTGCCAGCAGCCAGGCCCGGGGGACCGGGGAGCTGTTTTTT	CASSQARGTGELFF
TRBD2	NA	TRBJ2-5	TRBV25-1	TGTGCCAGCAGTTTTGCGGGGGGTATAAAGACCCAGTACTTC	CASSFAGGIKTQYF
NA	NA	TRBJ1-3	TRBV9	TGTGCCAGCAGCGTAGAACCGGGGAGGGCTGGAAACACCATATATTTT	CASSVEPGRAGNTIYF
NA	NA	TRBJ1-2	TRBV9	TGTGCCAGCAGCGTTCTTACAAACCTGAACTATGGCTACACCTTC	CASSVLTNLNYGYTF
TRBD2	NA	TRBJ2-1	TRBV30	TGTGCCTGGACCCCGACCGGGACTAGCGCCTACAATGAGCAGTTCTTC	CAWTPTGTSAYNEQFF
TRBD1	NA	TRBJ2-5	TRBV5-1	TGCGCCAGCAGCTTCAATGTAGGGCCGGACCGGACAGGACAAGAGACCCAGTACTTC	CASSFNVGPDRTGQETQYF
TRBD2	NA	TRBJ2-3	TRBV11-2	TGTGCCAGCAGGCGTCGACTAGCGGGAGACCCAGATACGCAGTATTTT	CASRRRLAGDPDTQYF
TRBD1	NA	TRBJ1-6	TRBV5-1	TGCGCCAGCAGCCAGGGACAGGCTTATTCACCCCTCCACTTT	CASSQGQAYSPLHF
TRBD1	NA	TRBJ2-3	TRBV5-1	TGCGCCAGCAGCCCAGCGACAGGGGCAGATACGCAGTATTTT	CASSPATGADTQYF
NA	NA	TRBJ2-3	TRBV6-5	TGTGCCAGCAGGTTAAGGACTCTCACAGATACGCAGTATTTT	CASRLRTLTDTQYF
NA	NA	TRBJ1-1	TRBV11-2	TGTGCCAGCAGCTTAGGAGGATCGAACACTGAAGCTTTCTTT	CASSLGGSNTEAFF
NA	NA	TRBJ2-4	TRBV12-5	TGTGCTAGTGGTTTAAAACAAATACAGTACTTC	CASGLKQIQYF
TRBD2	NA	TRBJ2-3	TRBV5-1	TGCGCCAGCAGCTTTCAAGCGGGAGTCACAGATACGCAGTATTTT	CASSFQAGVTDTQYF
NA	NA	TRBJ2-7	TRBV5-1	TGCGCCAGCACCCCTAAGGCGGGTTATTCGTACGAGCAGTACTTC	CASTPKAGYSYEQYF
TRBD2	NA	TRBJ2-7	TRBV7-7	TGTGCTAGCAGCTTAAAACGTCGGGAGAGGCCGGACGGGACTAGCGGGGACTACGAGCAGTACTTC	CASSLKRRERPDGTSGDYEQYF
NA	NA	TRBJ1-1	TRBV30	TGTGCCTGGACCAAGGACGGCCGGGGATCTGAAGCTTTCTTT	CAWTKDGRGSEAFF
TRBD2	NA	TRBJ2-3	TRBV2	TGTGCCAGCCTACGGACTAGTGCAGATACGCAGTATTTT	CASLRTSADTQYF
TRBD1	NA	TRBJ2-5	TRBV15	TGTGCCACCAGCACCCTCATCCTTGGACAGGGGGGAGAGACCCAGTACTTC	CATSTLILGQGGETQYF